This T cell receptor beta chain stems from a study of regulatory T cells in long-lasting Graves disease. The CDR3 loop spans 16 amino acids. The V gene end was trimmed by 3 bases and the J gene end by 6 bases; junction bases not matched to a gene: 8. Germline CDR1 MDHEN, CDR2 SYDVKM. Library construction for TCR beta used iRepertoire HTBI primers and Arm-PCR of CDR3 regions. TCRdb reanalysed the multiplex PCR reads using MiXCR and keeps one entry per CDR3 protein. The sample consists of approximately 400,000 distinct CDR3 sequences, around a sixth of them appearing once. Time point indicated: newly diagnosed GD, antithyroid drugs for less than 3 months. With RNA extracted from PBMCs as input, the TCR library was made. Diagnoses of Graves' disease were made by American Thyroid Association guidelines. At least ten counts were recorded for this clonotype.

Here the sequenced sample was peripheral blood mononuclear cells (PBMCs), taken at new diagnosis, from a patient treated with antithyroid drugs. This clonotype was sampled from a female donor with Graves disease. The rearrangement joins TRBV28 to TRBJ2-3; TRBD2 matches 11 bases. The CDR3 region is CASSFPSRTSGDTQYF. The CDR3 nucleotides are TGTGCCAGCAGTTTCCCAAGCCGGACTAGCGGGGATACGCAGTATTTT.